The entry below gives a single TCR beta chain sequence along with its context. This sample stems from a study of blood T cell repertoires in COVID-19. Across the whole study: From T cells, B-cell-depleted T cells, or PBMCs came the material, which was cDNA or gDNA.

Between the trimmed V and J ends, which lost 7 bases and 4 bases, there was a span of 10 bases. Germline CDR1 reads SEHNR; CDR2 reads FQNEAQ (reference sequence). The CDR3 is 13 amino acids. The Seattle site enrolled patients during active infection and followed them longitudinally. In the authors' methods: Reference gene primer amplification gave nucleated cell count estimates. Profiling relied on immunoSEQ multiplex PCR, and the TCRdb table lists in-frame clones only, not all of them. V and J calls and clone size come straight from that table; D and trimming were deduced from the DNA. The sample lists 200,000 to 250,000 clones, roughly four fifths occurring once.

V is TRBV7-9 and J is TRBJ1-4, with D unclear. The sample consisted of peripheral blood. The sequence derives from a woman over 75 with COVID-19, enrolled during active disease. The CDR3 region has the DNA TGTGCCAGCATGGCCCTGGTTAATGAAAAACTGTTTTTT. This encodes CASMALVNEKLFF.